These 2 T cell receptor beta chains originate from one sample sequenced in a study of OX40 agonist ivuxolimab in advanced cancers. Measured with immunoSEQ multiplex PCR; TCRdb has only the in-frame clones, and not every one. Of about 52,000 clones listed, 94% are singletons. Material: CD4+ or CD8+ T cells sorted from blood, obtained in a trial of the OX40 agonist ivuxolimab. The receptors derive from an adult with an advanced solid tumor such as melanoma, head and neck, liver or kidney cancer.

The chain recombines TRBV9 with TRBJ2-2; D gene ambiguous. V dropped 3 bases and J dropped 2 bases, with 8 bases sitting between them. CDR1 is SGDLS, CDR2 YYNGEE, per germline. This CDR3 is built from 14 residues. The chain's CDR3 is CASSEGYNTGELFF. Written as DNA, the CDR3 is TGTGCCAGCAGCGAGGGATATAACACCGGGGAGCTGTTTTTT.

This clone was recorded once. The V call is TRBV10-2, the J call TRBJ2-2, with 7 bases identical to TRBD1. Germline assignment: CDR1 WSHSY and CDR2 SAAADI. The CDR3 contains 16 residues. Unmatched junction bases numbered 5, after V lost 0 bases and J lost 4 bases. CDR3 sequence: CASSESRTGGTGELFF. CDR3 nucleotides: TGCGCCAGCAGTGAGTCCAGGACAGGTGGCACCGGGGAGCTGTTTTTT.